This TCR beta chain originates from a study of cytomegalovirus exposure and HLA in healthy donors. This clone showed up just once. Trimming removed 5 bases at V and 6 bases at J, with 11 bases between. Per the germline V gene, CDR1 is MNHEY and CDR2 is SVGAGI. The CDR3 loop spans 13 amino acids. Primers: 60 Vbeta forward and 13 Jbeta reverse. Here immunoSEQ multiplex PCR was the method, and the copy in TCRdb shows in-frame clones only, minus some. This sample carries more than 100,000 clones, 15% to 17% of them seen once, and the ten largest clones take under 2.5%. The sequencing input was PBMCs. This TCR came from a woman aged 18-30 years in good health and CMV-seronegative. V usage is TRBV6-5 and J usage is TRBJ1-5; D is ambiguous. The CDR3: CASSAQLGQPQHF. In DNA, the CDR3 is TGTGCCAGCAGTGCTCAACTTGGTCAGCCCCAGCATTTT.